This T cell receptor (beta chain) came from a study of T cell responses to AZD1222 COVID-19 vaccine listed by TCRdb under 2021. For context, the study as a whole: TCR sequencing was performed for about 250 trial participants, of whom around 200 were given two doses of AZD1222 and around 25 were given two doses of MenACWY control vaccine. Trial participants were enrolled into age subgroups of 18-55, 56-69 and 70-plus years, which contained around 150, 28 and 57 TCR-sequenced participants, respectively.

The CDR3 regions of human TCRbeta chains were subjected to immunosequencing. The study's processing was this. Repertoire TCRs were checked for matches against a reference library of SARS-CoV-2-specific TCRs that had been generated using the MIRA antigen-specificity platform. Breadth meant the fraction of unique TCRs that were SARS-CoV-2-associated, whereas depth meant the fraction of total T cells that were SARS-CoV-2-associated. Using the MIRA data, each spike-specific TCR was mapped to the spike region that the TCR reacts to and placed in a CD4 or CD8 class. Log10-transformed breadth and depth values were compared by one-way ANOVA with Sidak's multiple comparisons tests. TCRdb provides this immuneACCESS table in a form limited to in-frame rearrangements. Some clones are lacking; in checked studies, under half of them reflect an unresolved V gene, and why the rest are absent is not known. Clone size and V and J calls were adopted from that table, with D and trimming inferred from the DNA. This sample comprises some 110,000 clones, around 89% of them detected only once. The ten top clones hold about 7.1% of the sample.

Beyond this particular receptor, the publication reports: A significant rise in spike-specific TCR breadth and depth was observed after two AZD1222 doses relative to day 0 and relative to MenACWY recipients. No day 14 peak-response samples were available, so repertoires were characterized only after the peak T cell response. Vaccine-associated CD4 TCRs spanned the whole spike protein, with dominant responses in regions 160-218 and 743-854. The 56-69-year group was small, and its depth increase did not reach significance, likely because of low power. Conclusions about previously exposed vaccinees are limited because only six or seven AZD1222 recipients were SARS-CoV-2 seropositive at baseline. Participants were mostly white British, with more females than males. The authors suggested clonal diversity may have been underestimated. Nearly half of unique spike-specific TCRs reportedly recognized epitopes outside regions mutated in the B.1.351 and B.1.1.7 variants.

The time point label for this specimen denotes: about 28 days (+/-7) after the second vaccine dose. AZD1222 recipients whose second dose came at about 4 weeks and those whose second dose came at about 12 weeks were combined into one group, since spike-specific TCR depth and breadth did not differ between the two schedules. Vaccinee samples came from UK trials COV001 and COV002, including a single-blind randomized controlled phase 2/3 trial of AZD1222 (ChAdOx1 nCoV-19) in healthy adults. For TCRbeta chain sequencing, PBMC samples were collected from trial participants at day 0 and at day 28 after the second dose. Remarks on this clone: Its target antigen remains unknown. Within one base of it there is no much larger clone, and no base qualities were kept.

The CDR3 starts with the cysteine, ends with the phenylalanine, and has 14 residues. Only the CDR3 DNA stays, 42 bases, in frame from base 1. V loses 6 bases of germline sequence and J loses 4 bases, and the interval between the two ends is 16 bases. The germline V gene (reference sequence) gives CDR1 as LNHDA and CDR2 as SQIVND. The material was peripheral blood, obtained 28 days after the second AZD1222 dose. This receptor was taken from an adult who received the AZD1222 COVID-19 vaccine. The chain links TRBV19 with TRBJ2-7; the D gene is perhaps TRBD2, on 6 matching bases. This receptor carries the CDR3 CASSFRGLQYEQYF. The nucleotide sequence is given as TGTGCCAGTAGCTTCCGGGGACTGCAATACGAGCAGTACTTC. With the portions outside the CDR3 filled from the reference TRBV19 and TRBJ2-7 genes, the complete variable region becomes DGGITQSPKYLFRKEGQNVTLSCEQNLNHDAMYWYRQDPGQGLRLIYYSQIVNDFQKGDIAEGYSVSREKKESFPLTVTSAQKNPTAFYLCASSFRGLQYEQYFGPGTRLTVT.